This record looks at one TCR beta chain sequence and its context. The treatment denotes: around 19 received Ad26.COV2.S at low or high dose, single or two shots; roughly five received placebo; per-sample allocation not given. Sampling occurred on day 63 after the first vaccine or placebo injection. The sample belongs to a study of Ad26.COV2.S vaccination and SARS-CoV-2 variants. Method: immunoSEQ multiplex PCR; TCRdb's copy keeps in-frame clones and lacks some. The sample lists fewer than 600,000 clones; roughly nine tenths were seen once. This sequence was found in a person aged 18 to 59 who received the Ad26.COV2.S COVID-19 vaccine or a placebo. This specimen was peripheral blood, taken in a trial of Ad26.COV2.S vaccine versus placebo.

CDR3 DNA: TGTGCCAGCAGCTTACTCTATGGCTACACCTTC. Translating it yields CASSLLYGYTF. The chain recombines TRBV7-2 with TRBJ1-2; D is undetermined. The CDR3 consists of 11 residues. V lost 2 bases to trimming and J lost 4 bases, with 2 bases between them. CDR1 and CDR2 from the germline V gene are SGHTA and FQGNSA.